A single sample is the source of the 19 T cell receptor beta chains below, sequenced in a study of cytomegalovirus exposure and HLA in healthy donors. This PCR relied on a set of 60 Vbeta primers and 13 Jbeta primers. Assay used: immunoSEQ multiplex PCR; TCRdb lists only in-frame clones, some missing. In the table there are 97,000 or so clones, roughly 9.4% of which are singletons. What was sequenced was PBMCs. Receptors originate from a man aged 50-59 years in good health and CMV-seropositive.

This clone was recorded many times. This rearrangement joins TRBV30 to TRBJ1-1; tentative D call: TRBD1 (6 bases). The CDR3 runs to 11 residues. Trimming cost V 0 bases and J 8 bases, with 7 bases left between them. Germline assignment: CDR1 GTSNPN and CDR2 SVGIG (reference sequence). CDR3 DNA: TGTGCCTGGAGTGTACAGGGAGAAGCTTTCTTT. The encoded protein is CAWSVQGEAFF.

This clone was observed a few times. The rearrangement joins TRBV27 to TRBJ1-1; D unresolved. Germline-derived CDR1 and CDR2 are MNHEY and SMNVEV (reference sequence). The CDR3 extends over 16 amino acids. Trimming took 1 base from V and 2 from J, leaving 14 bases between them. CDR3 region: CASSLYHSKLNTEAFF. The CDR3 DNA reads TGTGCCAGCAGTTTATATCACAGCAAACTCAACACTGAAGCTTTCTTT.

The chain employs TRBV7-2 and TRBJ1-4, with D uncertain. Germline V gene data show CDR1 as SGHTA and CDR2 as FQGNSA. CDR3 length: 14 residues. V was trimmed by 5 bases and J by 0 bases, leaving 7 bases between them. The CDR3 region is CASSEQATNEKLFF. DNA for the CDR3: TGTGCCAGCAGCGAACAAGCAACTAATGAAAAACTGTTTTTT.

This clone was seen a few times. The V gene is TRBV10-1, the J gene TRBJ2-2; TRBD2 might be the D (6 bases). The V gene's germline CDR1 is WNHNN and CDR2 SYGVQD (reference sequence). V was shortened by 2 bases and J by 7 bases, with 17 bases between the two germline ends. CDR3 length: 16 amino acids. The CDR3 DNA reads TGCGCCAGCAGTGAGATTCGCGGGGATTCGGGCGGGGAGCTGTTTTTT. Amino acids: CASSEIRGDSGGELFF.

This clone has only a few counts. This rearrangement joins TRBV5-1 to TRBJ2-7; perhaps TRBD2 as D (5 bases). Germline loops: CDR1 SGHRS, CDR2 YFSETQ. The CDR3 loop spans 12 amino acids. Trimming shortened V by 2 bases and J by 3 bases, and 6 bases separated the two germline ends. In nucleotides, the CDR3 is TGCGCCAGCAGCTTAAGCGGCTACGAGCAGTACTTC. Amino acids: CASSLSGYEQYF.

A few counts support this clone. V and J are TRBV9 and TRBJ2-7; the match to TRBD1 covers 7 bases. This CDR3 has 14 amino acids. V was pared by 3 bases and J by 1 base, with 4 bases of the junction left unmatched. Germline lookup yields CDR1 SGDLS and CDR2 YYNGEE. The CDR3 region is CASSGEDRSYEQYF. For the CDR3, the DNA is TGTGCCAGCAGCGGAGAGGACAGGTCCTACGAGCAGTACTTC.

This clone was observed a handful of times. This chain links TRBV7-6 with TRBJ2-7, with 8 bases fitting TRBD1. CDR1 is SGHVS and CDR2 is FNYEAQ in the germline V gene. The junction had 4 bases not matched to a gene; V was cut back by 1 base and J by 5 bases. The CDR3 has 14 amino acids. The DNA for the CDR3 is TGTGCCAGCAGCTTAGGACAGGGGCAGGACGAGCAGTACTTC. Its protein product is CASSLGQGQDEQYF.

The chain recombines TRBV19 with TRBJ1-4; 7 nucleotides agree with TRBD1. The CDR3 covers 14 residues. V was pared by 7 bases and J by 3 bases, with 5 bases of the junction left unmatched. The germline V gene has CDR1 LNHDA and CDR2 SQIVND (reference sequence). The CDR3: CASKPQGSNEKLFF. The DNA of the CDR3 is TGTGCCAGTAAGCCACAGGGGTCTAATGAAAAACTGTTTTTT.

This chain joins TRBV28 and TRBJ1-5; D unclear. The V and J ends lost 5 bases and 3 bases respectively, with 8 bases between them. Germline V gives CDR1 MDHEN, CDR2 SYDVKM. The CDR3 spans 13 residues. The CDR3 region is CASSKSFNQPQHF. The CDR3 DNA is TGTGCCAGCAGTAAATCCTTCAATCAGCCCCAGCATTTT.

In this sample, this clone turned up a few times. The rearrangement joins TRBV30 to TRBJ1-5; D uncertain. The CDR3 is made up of 13 amino acids. CDR1 GTSNPN and CDR2 SVGIG come from the germline V gene (reference sequence). V was shortened by 5 bases and J by 0 bases, with 8 bases between the two germline ends. CDR3 in amino acids: CAWATDSNQPQHF. In DNA, the CDR3 is TGTGCCTGGGCCACAGATAGCAATCAGCCCCAGCATTTT. Full variable domain (outside the CDR3, taken from reference TRBV30 and TRBJ1-5): SQTIHQWPATLVQPVGSPLSLECTVEGTSNPNLYWYRQAAGRGLQLLFYSVGIGQISSEVPQNLSASRPQDRQFILSSKKLLLSDSGFYLCAWATDSNQPQHFGDGTRLSIL.

The chain carries TRBV6-5 and TRBJ2-5; 7 bases are shared with TRBD1. Germline-derived CDR1 and CDR2 are MNHEY and SVGAGI. The ends lost 2 bases at V and 3 bases at J; junction bases unmatched: 6. This CDR3 contains 15 residues. The CDR3 protein is CASSYTATGEETQYF. CDR3 sequence (DNA): TGTGCCAGCAGTTACACCGCCACAGGGGAAGAGACCCAGTACTTC.

This clone was counted between two and nine times. This chain connects TRBV9 to TRBJ1-3; possibly TRBD1 for D (6 bases). Trimming pared 3 bases from V and 4 bases from J, leaving 17 bases between. Looked up from germline, CDR1 is SGDLS and CDR2 is YYNGEE. The CDR3 is 16 amino acids. This CDR3 reads CASSGGGSKAGNTIYF. The CDR3 DNA is TGTGCCAGCAGCGGGGGGGGCAGCAAAGCAGGAAACACCATATATTTT.

This clone showed up just a few times. The V gene is TRBV14, the J gene TRBJ2-1; 10 bases match TRBD1. The V gene end was trimmed by 4 bases and the J gene end by 4 bases; junction bases not matched to a gene: 10. This CDR3 has 17 residues. From germline, CDR1 is SGHDN and CDR2 FVKESK. In nucleotides, the CDR3 is TGTGCCAGCAGCCGCCCCCCTGACAGGGGGCCTTACAATGAGCAGTTCTTC. It translates to CASSRPPDRGPYNEQFF.

In this sample, this clone turned up a few times. V and J are TRBV28 and TRBJ2-5; 8 bases line up with TRBD1. The CDR3 has 13 amino acids. The V gene's germline CDR1 is MDHEN and CDR2 SYDVKM. Trimming cost V 4 bases and J 5 bases; bases outside gene matches: 3. The CDR3 sequence is CASSSGGEETQYF. The CDR3 DNA follows: TGTGCCAGCAGTTCAGGGGGCGAGGAGACCCAGTACTTC.

This clone was counted between two and nine times. The V gene is TRBV7-9, the J gene TRBJ1-2, with 11 nucleotides matching TRBD1. The V gene's germline CDR1 is SEHNR and CDR2 FQNEAQ (reference sequence). After removal of 5 bases from V and 4 bases from J, the junction contained 6 bases not matched to a gene. This CDR3 comprises 15 residues. The CDR3 bases are TGTGCCAGCAGCCCTGGACAGGGGGCGATCTATGGCTACACCTTC. This sequence encodes CASSPGQGAIYGYTF.

The genes are TRBV15 and TRBJ1-5, with TRBD1 matching 8 bases. The V gene end was trimmed by 4 bases and the J gene end by 5 bases; junction bases not matched to a gene: 16. The CDR3 is 18 amino acids. Germline-derived CDR1 and CDR2 are LNHNV and YYDKDF (reference sequence). CDR3 DNA: TGTGCCACCAGCACCCTATCATTTATGACAGGGGTTCATCAGCCCCAGCATTTT. This sequence encodes CATSTLSFMTGVHQPQHF. Drawing the rest from reference TRBV15 and TRBJ1-5, the complete variable domain is DAMVIQNPRYQVTQFGKPVTLSCSQTLNHNVMYWYQQKSSQAPKLLFHYYDKDFNNEADTPDNFQSRRPNTSFCFLDIRSPGLGDTAMYLCATSTLSFMTGVHQPQHFGDGTRLSIL.

This clone was counted between two and nine times. The chain couples TRBV27 to TRBJ2-7, with a weak D call TRBD1 (5 bases). The germline V and J ends were trimmed by 6 bases and 7 bases, with 16 bases remaining between them. In germline, CDR1 is MNHEY, CDR2 SMNVEV (reference sequence). The CDR3 runs 13 residues. DNA of the CDR3: TGTGCCAGCAGCATTAAGGGCAACAGGGAGCAGTACTTC. Translating gives CASSIKGNREQYF.

The rearrangement links TRBV5-6 to TRBJ2-7; 7 positions match TRBD2. The CDR3 has 15 amino acids. Germline values: CDR1 SGHDT, CDR2 YYEEEE. With V trimmed by 0 bases and J by 2 bases, 5 bases remained unmatched. The CDR3 sequence: CASSLVVSGAYEQYF. In DNA form, the CDR3 reads TGTGCCAGCAGCTTGGTCGTGAGCGGGGCCTACGAGCAGTACTTC.

This clone occurred a few times. V and J are TRBV18 and TRBJ2-7; TRBD1 matches at 8 bases. The CDR3 has 14 residues. V trimming: 5 bases; J trimming: 4 bases; junction bases outside the gene matches: 7. Germline CDR1 is KGHSH and CDR2 is LQKENI. CDR3 sequence reads: CASSKTGERYEQYF. DNA of the CDR3: TGTGCCAGCTCAAAGACAGGGGAACGGTACGAGCAGTACTTC.